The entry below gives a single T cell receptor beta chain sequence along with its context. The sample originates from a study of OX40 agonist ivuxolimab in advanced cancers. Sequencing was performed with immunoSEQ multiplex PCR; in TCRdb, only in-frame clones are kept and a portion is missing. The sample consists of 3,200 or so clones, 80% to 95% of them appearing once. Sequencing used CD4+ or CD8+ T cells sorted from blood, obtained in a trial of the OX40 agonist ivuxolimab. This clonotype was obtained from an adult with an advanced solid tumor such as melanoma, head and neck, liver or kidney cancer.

The CDR3, as DNA: TGTGCCAGCACTTGGACAGACATCTCTGGAAACACCATATATTTT. It translates to CASTWTDISGNTIYF. The V and J genes are TRBV6-1 and TRBJ1-3; possibly TRBD1 for D (6 bases). The CDR3 sequence is 15 residues long. The germline V gene has CDR1 MNHNS and CDR2 SASEGT. Trimming left V 7 bases short and J 0 bases short, with 13 bases between.